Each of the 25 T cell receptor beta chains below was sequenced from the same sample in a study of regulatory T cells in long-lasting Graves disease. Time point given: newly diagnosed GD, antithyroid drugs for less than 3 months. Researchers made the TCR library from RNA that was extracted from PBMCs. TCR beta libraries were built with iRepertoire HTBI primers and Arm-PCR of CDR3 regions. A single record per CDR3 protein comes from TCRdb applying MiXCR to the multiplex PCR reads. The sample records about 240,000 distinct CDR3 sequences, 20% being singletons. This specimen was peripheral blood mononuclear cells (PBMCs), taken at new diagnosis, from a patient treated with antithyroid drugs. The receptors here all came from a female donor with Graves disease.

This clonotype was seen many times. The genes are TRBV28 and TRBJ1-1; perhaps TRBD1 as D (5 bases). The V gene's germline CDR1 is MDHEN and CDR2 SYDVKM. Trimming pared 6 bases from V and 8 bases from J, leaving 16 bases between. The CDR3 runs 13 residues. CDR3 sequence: CASRKPQGLEAFF. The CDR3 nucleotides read TGTGCCAGCAGAAAACCCCAGGGTTTAGAAGCTTTCTTT.

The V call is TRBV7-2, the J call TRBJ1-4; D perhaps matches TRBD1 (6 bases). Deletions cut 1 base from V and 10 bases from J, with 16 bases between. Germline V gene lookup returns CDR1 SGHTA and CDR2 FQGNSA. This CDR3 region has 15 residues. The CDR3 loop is CASSLGGEGGGKLFF. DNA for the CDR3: TGTGCCAGCAGCTTAGGTGGGGAGGGGGGTGGAAAACTGTTTTTT.

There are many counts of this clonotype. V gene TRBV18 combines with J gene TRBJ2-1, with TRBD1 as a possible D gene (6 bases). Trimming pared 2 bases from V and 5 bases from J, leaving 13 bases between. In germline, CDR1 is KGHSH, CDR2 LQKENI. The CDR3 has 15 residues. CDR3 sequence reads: CASSPKQGYNNEQFF. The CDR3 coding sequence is TGTGCCAGCTCACCAAAACAGGGTTACAACAATGAGCAGTTCTTC. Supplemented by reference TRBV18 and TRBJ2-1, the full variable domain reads NAGVMQNPRHLVRRRGQEARLRCSPMKGHSHVYWYRQLPEEGLKFMVYLQKENIIDESGMPKERFSAEFPKEGPSILRIQQVVRGDSAAYFCASSPKQGYNNEQFFGPGTRLTVL.

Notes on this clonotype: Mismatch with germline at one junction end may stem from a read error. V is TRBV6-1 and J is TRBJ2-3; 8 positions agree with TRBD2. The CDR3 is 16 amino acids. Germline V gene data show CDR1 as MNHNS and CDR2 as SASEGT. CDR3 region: CASSESMIAGMDTQYF. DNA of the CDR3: TGCGCCAGCAGTGAGTCGATGATAGCGGGAATGGATACGCAGTATTTT.

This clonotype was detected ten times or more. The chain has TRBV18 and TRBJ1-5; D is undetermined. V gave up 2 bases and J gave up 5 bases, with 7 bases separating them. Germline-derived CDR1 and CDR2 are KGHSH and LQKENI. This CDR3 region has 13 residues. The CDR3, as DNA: TGTGCCAGCTCACCAGGGGTCGATCAGCCCCAGCATTTT. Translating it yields CASSPGVDQPQHF.

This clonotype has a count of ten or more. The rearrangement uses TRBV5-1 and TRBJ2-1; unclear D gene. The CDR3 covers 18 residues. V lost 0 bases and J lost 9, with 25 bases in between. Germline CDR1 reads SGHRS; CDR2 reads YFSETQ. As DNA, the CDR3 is TGCGCCAGCAGCTTGGGACCGGGTGGTTTATCCTGGGCAGCTGAGCAGTTCTTC. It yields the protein CASSLGPGGLSWAAEQFF.

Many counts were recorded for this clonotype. The CDR3 sequence: CASSTATGAYEQYF. The CDR3 DNA follows: TGTGCCAGCAGCACGGCGACAGGGGCCTACGAGCAGTACTTC. The chain carries TRBV7-9 and TRBJ2-7; 8 nucleotides line up with TRBD1. This CDR3 comprises 14 residues. Germline loops: CDR1 SEHNR, CDR2 FQNEAQ (reference sequence). V trimming: 5 bases; J trimming: 2 bases; junction bases outside the gene matches: 5. Complete variable domain (other parts from reference TRBV7-9 and TRBJ2-7): DTGVSQNPRHKITKRGQNVTFRCDPISEHNRLYWYRQTLGQGPEFLTYFQNEAQLEKSRLLSDRFSAERPKGSFSTLEIQRTEQGDSAMYLCASSTATGAYEQYFGPGTRLTVT.

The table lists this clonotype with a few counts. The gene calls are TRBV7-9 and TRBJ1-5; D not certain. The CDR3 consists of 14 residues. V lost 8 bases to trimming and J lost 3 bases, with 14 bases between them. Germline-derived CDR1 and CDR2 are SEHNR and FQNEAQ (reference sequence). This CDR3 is CASAPERANQPQHF. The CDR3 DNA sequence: TGTGCCAGCGCCCCGGAGCGCGCCAATCAGCCCCAGCATTTT.

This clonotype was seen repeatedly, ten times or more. CDR3 DNA: TGTGCCAGCAGCGATGGAGCGGGAACCTACAATGAGCAGTTCTTC. Protein product: CASSDGAGTYNEQFF. The J gene is TRBJ2-1, the V gene TRBV9, with TRBD2 matching over 7 bases. Germline lookup yields CDR1 SGDLS and CDR2 YYNGEE. This CDR3 has 15 residues. With 3 bases clipped from V and 2 bases from J, the junction kept 5 bases outside the gene matches.

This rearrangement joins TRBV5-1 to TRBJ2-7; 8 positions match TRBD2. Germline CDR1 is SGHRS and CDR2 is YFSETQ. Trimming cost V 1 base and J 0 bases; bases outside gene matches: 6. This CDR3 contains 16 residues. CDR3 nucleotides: TGCGCCAGCAGCTTGAAGAGCGGGAGCCTCTCCTACGAGCAGTACTTC. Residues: CASSLKSGSLSYEQYF.

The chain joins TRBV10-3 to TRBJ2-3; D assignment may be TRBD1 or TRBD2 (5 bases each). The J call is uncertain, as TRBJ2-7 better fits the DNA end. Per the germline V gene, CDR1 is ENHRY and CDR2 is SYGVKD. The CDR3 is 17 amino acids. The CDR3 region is CAISEIGAGWTGYEQYF. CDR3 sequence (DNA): TGTGCCATCAGTGAGATTGGGGCGGGTTGGACCGGCTACGAGCAGTACTTC.

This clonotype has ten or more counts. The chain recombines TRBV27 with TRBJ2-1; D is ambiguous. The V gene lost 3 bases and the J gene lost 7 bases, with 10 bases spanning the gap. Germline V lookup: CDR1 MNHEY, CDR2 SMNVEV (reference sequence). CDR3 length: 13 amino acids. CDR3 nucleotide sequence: TGTGCCAGCAGTTTCGCGCAGTCTAATGAGCAGTTCTTC. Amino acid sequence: CASSFAQSNEQFF.

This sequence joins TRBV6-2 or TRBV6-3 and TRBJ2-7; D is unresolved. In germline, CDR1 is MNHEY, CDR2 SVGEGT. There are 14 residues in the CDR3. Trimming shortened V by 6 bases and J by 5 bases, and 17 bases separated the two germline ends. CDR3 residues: CASSVGNKVHEQYF. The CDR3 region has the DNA TGTGCCAGCAGCGTAGGGAATAAAGTGCACGAGCAGTACTTC.

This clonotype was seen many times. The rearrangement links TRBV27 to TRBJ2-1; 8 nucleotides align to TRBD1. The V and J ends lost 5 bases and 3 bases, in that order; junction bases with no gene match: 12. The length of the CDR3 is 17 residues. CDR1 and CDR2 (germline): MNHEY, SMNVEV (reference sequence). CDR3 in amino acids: CASSPIQGAANYNEQFF. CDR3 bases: TGTGCCAGCAGTCCTATCCAGGGGGCGGCCAACTACAATGAGCAGTTCTTC.

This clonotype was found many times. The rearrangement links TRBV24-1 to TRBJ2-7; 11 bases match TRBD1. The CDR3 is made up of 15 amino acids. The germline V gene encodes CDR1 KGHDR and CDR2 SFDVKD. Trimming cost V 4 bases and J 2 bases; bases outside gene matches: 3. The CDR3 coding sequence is TGTGCCACCAGTGAGGCGGGACAGGGGGCCTACGAGCAGTACTTC. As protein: CATSEAGQGAYEQYF.

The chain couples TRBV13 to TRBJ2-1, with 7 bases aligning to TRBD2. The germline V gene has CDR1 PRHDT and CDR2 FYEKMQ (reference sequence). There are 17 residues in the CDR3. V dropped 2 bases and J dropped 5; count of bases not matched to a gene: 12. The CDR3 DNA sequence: TGTGCCAGCAGCTTACTTACGGGGGGAGTGGGGGACAATGAGCAGTTCTTC. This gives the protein CASSLLTGGVGDNEQFF.

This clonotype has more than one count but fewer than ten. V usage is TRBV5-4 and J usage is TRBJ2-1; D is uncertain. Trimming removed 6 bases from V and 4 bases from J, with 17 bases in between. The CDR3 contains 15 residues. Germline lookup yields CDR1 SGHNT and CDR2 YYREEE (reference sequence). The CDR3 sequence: CASTPDGTLYNEQFF. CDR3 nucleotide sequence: TGTGCCAGCACCCCCGATGGTACTCTTTACAATGAGCAGTTCTTC.

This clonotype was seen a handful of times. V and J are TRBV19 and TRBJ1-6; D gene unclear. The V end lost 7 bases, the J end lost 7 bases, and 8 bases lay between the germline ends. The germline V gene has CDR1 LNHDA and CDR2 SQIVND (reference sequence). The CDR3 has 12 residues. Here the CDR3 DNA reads TGTGCCAGTAAACTAGGGAATTCACCCCTCCACTTT. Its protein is CASKLGNSPLHF.

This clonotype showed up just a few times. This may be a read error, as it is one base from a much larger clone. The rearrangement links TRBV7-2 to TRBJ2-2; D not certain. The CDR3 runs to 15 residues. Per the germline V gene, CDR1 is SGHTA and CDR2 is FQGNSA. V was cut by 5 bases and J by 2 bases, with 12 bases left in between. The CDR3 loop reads CASSKDRDNTGELFF. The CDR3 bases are TGTGCCAGCAGCAAAGATAGGGATAACACCGGGGAGCTGTTTTTT.

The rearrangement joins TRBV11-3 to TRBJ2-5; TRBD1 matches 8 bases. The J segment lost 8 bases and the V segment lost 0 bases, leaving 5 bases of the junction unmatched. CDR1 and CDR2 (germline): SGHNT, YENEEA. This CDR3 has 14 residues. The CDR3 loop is CASSLEGDRSTQYF. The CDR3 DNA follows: TGTGCCAGCAGCTTAGAAGGGGACAGGTCTACCCAGTACTTC.

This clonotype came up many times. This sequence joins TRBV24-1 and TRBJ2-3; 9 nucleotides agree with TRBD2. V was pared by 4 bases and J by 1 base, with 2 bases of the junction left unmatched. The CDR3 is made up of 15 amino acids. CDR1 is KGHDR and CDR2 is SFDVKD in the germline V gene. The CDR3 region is CATSDQREGTDTQYF. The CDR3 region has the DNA TGTGCCACCAGTGACCAGCGGGAGGGCACAGATACGCAGTATTTT.

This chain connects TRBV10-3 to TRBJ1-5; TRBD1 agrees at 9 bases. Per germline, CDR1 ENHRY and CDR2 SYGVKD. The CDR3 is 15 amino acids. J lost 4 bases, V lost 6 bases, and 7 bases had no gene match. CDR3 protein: CAIRDRQGENQPQHF. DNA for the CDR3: TGTGCCATCAGGGACAGACAGGGGGAGAATCAGCCCCAGCATTTT.

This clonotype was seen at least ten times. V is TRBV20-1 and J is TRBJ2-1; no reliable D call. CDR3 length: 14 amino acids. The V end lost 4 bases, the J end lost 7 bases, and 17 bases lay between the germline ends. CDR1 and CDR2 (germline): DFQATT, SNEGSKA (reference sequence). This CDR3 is CSANRPRFGNEQFF. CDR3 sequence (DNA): TGCAGTGCTAACCGGCCCCGATTTGGGAATGAGCAGTTCTTC.

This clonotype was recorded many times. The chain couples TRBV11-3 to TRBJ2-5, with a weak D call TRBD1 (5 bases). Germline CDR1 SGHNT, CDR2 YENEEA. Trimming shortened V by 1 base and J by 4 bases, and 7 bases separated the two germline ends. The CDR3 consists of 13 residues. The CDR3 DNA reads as TGTGCCAGCAGCTTAGGACAGACAGAGACCCAGTACTTC. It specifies CASSLGQTETQYF. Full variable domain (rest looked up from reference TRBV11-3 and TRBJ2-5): EAGVVQSPRYKIIEKKQPVAFWCNPISGHNTLYWYLQNLGQGPELLIRYENEEAVDDSQLPKDRFSAERLKGVDSTLKIQPAELGDSAVYLCASSLGQTETQYFGPGTRLLVL.

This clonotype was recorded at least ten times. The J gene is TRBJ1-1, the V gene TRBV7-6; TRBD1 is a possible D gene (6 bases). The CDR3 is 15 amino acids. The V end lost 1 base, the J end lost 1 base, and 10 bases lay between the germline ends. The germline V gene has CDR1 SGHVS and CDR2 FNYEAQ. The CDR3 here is CASSLGRGANTEAFF. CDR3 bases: TGTGCCAGCAGCTTAGGCAGGGGCGCGAACACTGAAGCTTTCTTT.